Listed here is a single T cell receptor beta chain. This clone was detected only once. No antigen is known for it. The record has no base qualities; no much larger clone is one base away. The data are from a study of T cell changes during pregnancy in multiple sclerosis (dated 2019 in TCRdb). The study in broad terms: Changes in the T cell repertoire over the course of pregnancy were examined in this study in women with multiple sclerosis.

Cut back by 2 bases and 3 bases, the V and J ends lie 16 bases apart. CDR1 SGHDN and CDR2 FVKESK were looked up in the germline V gene. There are 16 amino acids in the CDR3, from cysteine to phenylalanine inclusive. CDR3 DNA only is kept here, 48 bases in frame from base 1. The method behind the library was the immunoSEQ multiplex PCR assay. The clones in this table, taken by TCRdb from immuneACCESS, are in-frame only. Not every clone is retained; where verified, under half of the shortfall comes from an unresolved V gene, and the cause of the rest is unknown. The sample table lists just under 65,000 clones, 80% to 95% of them with a count of one. Clones ranked in the top ten supply roughly 3% of the sample.

The sample in question was CD8+ T cells from peripheral blood mononuclear cells, obtained in the second trimester of pregnancy. The receptor's source is a female donor with multiple sclerosis, enrolled in a pregnancy study. The rearrangement joined TRBV14 to TRBJ1-2, with no reliable assignment of the D segment. This receptor has the CDR3 CASSQNHMANHYGYTF. Here is the DNA: TGTGCCAGCAGCCAAAATCATATGGCCAACCACTATGGCTACACCTTC.